This T cell receptor (beta chain) originates from a study of blood T cell repertoires in COVID-19. Data came from immunoSEQ multiplex PCR; TCRdb stores just in-frame clones and leaves some out. The sample has approximately 160,000 clones, 84% seen once; the top ten hold roughly 7.1%. This CDR3 is 15 amino acids long. The V gene's germline CDR1 is LGHNA and CDR2 YNFKEQ. The ends lost 0 bases at V and 6 bases at J; junction bases unmatched: 1. The sample consisted of peripheral blood. This rearrangement joins TRBV4-2 to TRBJ1-4; 10 nucleotides agree with TRBD1. This TCR was sampled from a man aged 40-49 years who had recovered from COVID-19. Here the CDR3 reads CASSQEGTGDEKLFF. The CDR3 DNA reads as TGTGCCAGCAGCCAAGAAGGGACAGGGGATGAAAAACTGTTTTTT.